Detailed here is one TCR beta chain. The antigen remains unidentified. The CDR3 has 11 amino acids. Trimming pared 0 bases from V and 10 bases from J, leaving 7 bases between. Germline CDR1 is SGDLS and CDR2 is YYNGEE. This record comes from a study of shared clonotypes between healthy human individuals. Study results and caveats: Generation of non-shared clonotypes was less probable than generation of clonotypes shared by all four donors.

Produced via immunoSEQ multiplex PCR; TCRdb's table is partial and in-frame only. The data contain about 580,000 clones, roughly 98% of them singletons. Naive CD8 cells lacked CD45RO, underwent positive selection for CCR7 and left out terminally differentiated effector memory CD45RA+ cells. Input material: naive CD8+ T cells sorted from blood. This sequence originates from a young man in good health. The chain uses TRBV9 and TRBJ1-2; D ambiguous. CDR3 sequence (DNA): TGTGCCAGCAGCGTAGCTGGGGTCTACACCTTC. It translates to CASSVAGVYTF.